This entry features one T cell receptor beta chain sequence. Other DNA variants within this sample encode the same CDR3. The sample comes from a study of blood T cell repertoires in COVID-19. Study in general: Spain, Italy and the United States supplied samples that represented acute and convalescent COVID-19.

Cohort allocation depended upon clinical history that participants reported. Recovered participants had two consecutive negative NP/OP PCR tests, healthcare professional clearance, or symptom resolution. Sequenced by immunoSEQ multiplex PCR; TCRdb stores in-frame clones only, minus some. Among 140,000 to 150,000 clones listed, 80% to 90% were seen once. Germline lookup yields CDR1 MDHEN and CDR2 SYDVKM. Trimming shortened V by 5 bases and J by 1 base, and 12 bases separated the two germline ends. This CDR3 contains 15 residues. The chain uses TRBV28 and TRBJ1-5; the D gene is possibly TRBD1 (6 bases). The receptor was derived from a man aged 45-65 years who had recovered from COVID-19. The sequenced sample consisted of PBMCs or T cells enriched from blood (not recorded which). In DNA, the CDR3 is TGTGCCAGCAGTCTCGAAGACAGGAGCAATCAGCCCCAGCATTTT. This sequence encodes CASSLEDRSNQPQHF.